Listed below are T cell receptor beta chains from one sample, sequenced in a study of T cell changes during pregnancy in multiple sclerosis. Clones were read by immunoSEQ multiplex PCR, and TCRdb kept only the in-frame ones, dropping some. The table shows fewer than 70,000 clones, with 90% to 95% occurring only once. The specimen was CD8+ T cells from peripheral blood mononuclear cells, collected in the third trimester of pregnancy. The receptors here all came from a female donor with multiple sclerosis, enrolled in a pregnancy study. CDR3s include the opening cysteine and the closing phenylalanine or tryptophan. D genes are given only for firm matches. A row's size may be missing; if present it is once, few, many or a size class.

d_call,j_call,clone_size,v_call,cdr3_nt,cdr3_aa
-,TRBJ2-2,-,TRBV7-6,TGTGCCAGCAGCTTAGACGAGGGATTAGCCGGGGAGCTGTTTTTT,CASSLDEGLAGELFF
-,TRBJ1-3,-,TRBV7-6,TGTGCCAGCAGCTTCGGGGAGAGCTCTGGAAACACCATATATTTT,CASSFGESSGNTIYF
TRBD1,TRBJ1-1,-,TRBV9,TGTGCCAGCAGCGCCCAGACAGGGGAGGACACTGAAGCTTTCTTT,CASSAQTGEDTEAFF
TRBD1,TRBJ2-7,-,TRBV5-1,TGCGCCAGCAGCCGCTCGGGGACAGGGTATGGATACGGCCACGAGCAGTACTTC,CASSRSGTGYGYGHEQYF
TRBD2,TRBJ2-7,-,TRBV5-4,TGTGCCAGCAGCTTGGAGTATCTAGCGGGAGGGCCTCGGACCTACGAGCAGTACTTC,CASSLEYLAGGPRTYEQYF
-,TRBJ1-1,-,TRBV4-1,TGCGCCAGCAGCCGCAATCGGGATATGAACACTGAAGCTTTCTTT,CASSRNRDMNTEAFF
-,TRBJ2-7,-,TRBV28,TGTGCCAGCAGTCACACCTACGAGCAGTACTTC,CASSHTYEQYF
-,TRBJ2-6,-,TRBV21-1,TGTGCCAACAAAGGTACGTCGAGGCCCTCTGGGGCCAACGTCCTGACTTTC,CANKGTSRPSGANVLTF
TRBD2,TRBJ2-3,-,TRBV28,TGTGCCAGCAGTTTAAGGGCTAGCGGAGTCACAGATACGCAGTATTTT,CASSLRASGVTDTQYF
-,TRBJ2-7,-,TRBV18,TGTGCCAGCTCACCGTCCGCCAGGGGAAACTCCTACGAGCAGTACTTC,CASSPSARGNSYEQYF
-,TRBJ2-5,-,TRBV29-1,TGCAGCGTTGGGCTAGCCCTCCAAGAGACCCAGTACTTC,CSVGLALQETQYF
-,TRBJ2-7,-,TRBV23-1,TGCGCCAGCCCACCCACAGGTGGGCACGAGCAGTACTTC,CASPPTGGHEQYF
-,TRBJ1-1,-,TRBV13,TGTGCCAGCACCCCCCTCCTCCGGCAGGGCCTTACTGAAGCTTTCTTT,CASTPLLRQGLTEAFF
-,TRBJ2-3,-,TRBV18,TGTGCCAGCTCACCACAGGTCGGGGGAGTGAGCACAGATACGCAGTATTTT,CASSPQVGGVSTDTQYF
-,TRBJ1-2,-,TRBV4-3,TGCGCCAGCAGCCAAGATTGGCCAGCTAACTATGGCTACACCTTC,CASSQDWPANYGYTF
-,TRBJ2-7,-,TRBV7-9,TGTGCCAGCGAAGACTCGTCCTCCTACGAGCAGTACTTC,CASEDSSSYEQYF
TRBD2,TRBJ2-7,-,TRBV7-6,TGTGCCAGCAGCCGGACTAGCTCCGGCTCCTACGAGCAGTACTTC,CASSRTSSGSYEQYF
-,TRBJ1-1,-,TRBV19,TGTGCCAGCTTAACGGGCACTGAAGCTTTCTTT,CASLTGTEAFF
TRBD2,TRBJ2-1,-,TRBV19,TGTGCCAGTAGTATACGTCGCGGGAGATCCTACAATGAGCAGTTCTTC,CASSIRRGRSYNEQFF
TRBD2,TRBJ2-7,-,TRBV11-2,TGTGCCAGCAGGTCAACCGGGACTAGGCTCTACGAGCAGTACTTC,CASRSTGTRLYEQYF
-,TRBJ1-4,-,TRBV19,TGTGCCAGTAGTAGGGGCGAAAAACTGTTTTTT,CASSRGEKLFF
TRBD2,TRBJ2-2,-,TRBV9,TGTGCCAGCAGCGTAGGGGGTCTAGCGGGAGGTTTCGGGGAGCTGTTTTTT,CASSVGGLAGGFGELFF
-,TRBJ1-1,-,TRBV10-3,TGTGCCATCCGGGAGCCCGGCGACGCTGAAGCTTTCTTT,CAIREPGDAEAFF
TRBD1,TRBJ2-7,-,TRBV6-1,TGTGCCAGCATCCGGACAGGGGGATCCTACGAGCAGTACTTC,CASIRTGGSYEQYF
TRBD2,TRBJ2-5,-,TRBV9,TGTGCCAGCAAACGAGGACTAGCGGGGCCCGACCACCCCAGCGAGACCCAGTACTTC,CASKRGLAGPDHPSETQYF
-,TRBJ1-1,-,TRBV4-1,TGCGCCAGCAGCCAACGGGGAGTTAACACTGAAGCTTTCTTT,CASSQRGVNTEAFF
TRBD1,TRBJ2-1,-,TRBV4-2,TGTGCCAGCAGCCACTCCTTCCGGGACAGGGGGCAGAATGAGCAGTTCTTC,CASSHSFRDRGQNEQFF
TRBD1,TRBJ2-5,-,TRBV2,TGTGCCAGCAGTCTTTACTCCGGGACAGGGTTGGAGACCCAGTACTTC,CASSLYSGTGLETQYF
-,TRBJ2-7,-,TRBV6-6,TGTGCCAGCAGTTACTCGAGCTCCTACGAGCAGTACTTC,CASSYSSSYEQYF
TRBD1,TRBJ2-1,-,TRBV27,TGTGCCAGCAGCTATGGACAGGGATATTCCTACAATGAGCAGTTCTTC,CASSYGQGYSYNEQFF
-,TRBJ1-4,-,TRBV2,TGTGCCAGCAGTGAAGGGACAAGGTCTAATGAAAAACTGTTTTTT,CASSEGTRSNEKLFF
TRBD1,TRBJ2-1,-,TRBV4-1,TGCGCCAGCAGCCAAGCACAGGGGATTGGAAATGAGCAGTTCTTC,CASSQAQGIGNEQFF
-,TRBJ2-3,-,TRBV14,TGTGCCAGCAGCCAAGATCGCAGGGTCCTAGGCACAGATACGCAGTATTTT,CASSQDRRVLGTDTQYF
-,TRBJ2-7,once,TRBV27,TGTGCCAGCAGTTTGCCGGGAGCCTACGAGCAGTACTTC,CASSLPGAYEQYF
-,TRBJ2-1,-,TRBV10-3,TGTGCCATCAGTGAGAGGTTAGCGCAAGCCCCGGACAATGAGCAGTTCTTC,CAISERLAQAPDNEQFF
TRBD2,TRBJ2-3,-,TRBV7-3,TGTGCCAGCAGCCCCGCGGGAGGAGCAGATACGCAGTATTTT,CASSPAGGADTQYF
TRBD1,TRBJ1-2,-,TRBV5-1,TGCGCCAGCAGCTTCCTCCTCCGGGACAGGGGATACGATGGCTACACCTTC,CASSFLLRDRGYDGYTF
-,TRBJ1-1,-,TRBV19,TGTGCCAGTAGTATAGCGGGGACTGAAGCTTTCTTT,CASSIAGTEAFF
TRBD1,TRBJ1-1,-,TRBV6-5,TGTGCCAGCAGTTACTCCGACAGGGGGACTGAAGCTTTCTTT,CASSYSDRGTEAFF
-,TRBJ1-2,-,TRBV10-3,TGTGCCATCAGTGAGTCGAAACGGGATGGCTACACCTTC,CAISESKRDGYTF
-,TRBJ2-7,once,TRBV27,TGTGCCAGCACGGGACTTAGCTACGAGCAGTACTTC,CASTGLSYEQYF
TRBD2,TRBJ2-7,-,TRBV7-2,TGTGCCAGCAGCTTCGGGACTAGCGGTTCCTACGAGCAGTACTTC,CASSFGTSGSYEQYF
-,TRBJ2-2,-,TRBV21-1,TGTGCCAGCAGCAAATGCGGGACAGGGATTATTCTTTCGAACACCGGGGAGCTGTTTTTT,CASSKCGTGIILSNTGELFF
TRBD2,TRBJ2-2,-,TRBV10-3,TGTGCCATCAGAAGACTAGCCGACACCGGGGAGCTGTTTTTT,CAIRRLADTGELFF
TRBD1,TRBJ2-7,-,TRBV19,TGTGCCAGTAGTATATCCGGACAGGACCCCTACGAGCAGTACTTC,CASSISGQDPYEQYF